There are a few counts of the clone carrying this T cell receptor beta chain. Antigen: not known. The data are from a study of identical twins. General observations from the study: Models predicted less out-of-frame TCR alpha sharing in monozygotic twins than was found. When twins shared out-of-frame alpha sequences, those sequences had excess low generation probability.

V was shortened by 7 bases and J by 0 bases, with 13 bases between the two germline ends. In germline, CDR1 is PRHDT, CDR2 FYEKMQ (reference sequence). CDR3 size: 15 residues. TCRdb recomputed calls from the 5' RACE reads with MiXCR, one row per CDR3 protein. Among 400,000 to 550,000 distinct CDR3 sequences, approximately 25% were seen once, and the ten largest hold over 2.5%. These sequences were also reported in another study, on T cells expressing NK-cell markers.

The material sequenced was CD4+ T cells sorted from blood. The chain has TRBV13 and TRBJ1-3; no clear D gene. This TCR was recovered from a young woman in good health. The CDR3 DNA follows: TGTGCCAGCACCCTAGGTCTGAGCTCTGGAAACACCATATATTTT. Translating gives CASTLGLSSGNTIYF.